The 18 T cell receptor beta chains below all came from one sample that was sequenced in a study of CD8 T cells in ankylosing spondylitis. Points from the study as a whole: Ankylosing spondylitis blood appeared to carry a characteristic TCR beta motif of several highly homologous variants.

These receptors' antigens are unknown. From the 5' RACE reads, TCRdb called clonotypes with MiXCR, one entry per CDR3 protein. This repertoire shows 750,000 to 850,000 distinct CDR3 sequences, roughly 12% found once; its top ten account for around 0.51%. Material: blood, either unsorted or a sorted T cell fraction (not recorded which). The receptors originated from a male donor with ankylosing spondylitis.

The chain links TRBV25-1 to TRBJ1-4; D gene uncertain. Deletions cut 5 bases from V and 7 bases from J, with 11 bases between. Germline V gene lookup returns CDR1 MGHDK and CDR2 SYGVNS. The CDR3 runs to 13 residues. The CDR3 coding sequence is TGTGCCAGCAGTAAGATGGGTATTGAAAAACTGTTTTTT. This codes for CASSKMGIEKLFF.

This clonotype was detected only a few times. The chain recombines TRBV6-5 with TRBJ2-3; 8 bases are a match to TRBD2. The CDR3 is 15 residues long. Per germline, CDR1 MNHEY and CDR2 SVGAGI. V lost 4 bases and J lost 4; bases outside the gene matches: 7. The CDR3 is CASSSKPGGADTQYF. The CDR3 DNA sequence: TGTGCCAGCAGTTCCAAACCCGGGGGGGCAGATACGCAGTATTTT.

This clonotype was counted many times. The V call is TRBV5-1, the J call TRBJ2-1; no definite D call. Germline CDR1 and CDR2: SGHRS and YFSETQ. CDR3 size: 13 residues. V was clipped by 4 bases and J by 4 bases, with 9 bases between them. The DNA for the CDR3 is TGCGCCAGCAGCCCGGACGGGTACAATGAGCAGTTCTTC. It translates to CASSPDGYNEQFF. Looking up the rest from reference TRBV5-1 and TRBJ2-1 gives the full variable domain: KAGVTQTPRYLIKTRGQQVTLSCSPISGHRSVSWYQQTPGQGLQFLFEYFSETQRNKGNFPGRFSGRQFSNSRSEMNVSTLELGDSALYLCASSPDGYNEQFFGPGTRLTVL.

This clonotype was found a few times. V usage is TRBV20-1 and J usage is TRBJ1-1; possible D gene TRBD1, 6 bases. This CDR3 contains 14 residues. Germline CDR1 reads DFQATT; CDR2 reads SNEGSKA (reference sequence). The ends were cut back, 6 bases at V and 3 bases at J, with 17 bases in the middle. In nucleotides, the CDR3 is TGCAGTGCGATCGACAGGAGGAAGCACACTGAAGCTTTCTTT. Translation gives CSAIDRRKHTEAFF.

The genes are TRBV7-2 and TRBJ1-1, with D uncertain. This CDR3 has 14 residues. CDR1 and CDR2 (germline): SGHTA, FQGNSA. The V gene lost 2 bases and the J gene lost 1 base, with 8 bases spanning the gap. The CDR3 loop reads CASSLMSANTEAFF. In DNA form, the CDR3 reads TGTGCCAGCAGCTTAATGTCAGCGAACACTGAAGCTTTCTTT.

This chain connects TRBV7-2 to TRBJ2-5; no definite D call. Germline-derived CDR1 and CDR2 are SGHTA and FQGNSA. Trimming cost V 5 bases and J 6 bases, with 7 bases left between them. This CDR3 has 11 residues. As DNA, the CDR3 is TGTGCCAGCAGCGCCTCCCAGACCCAGTACTTC. Translation: CASSASQTQYF. The full variable domain, rest sourced from reference TRBV7-2 and TRBJ2-5, is GAGVSQSPSNKVTEKGKDVELRCDPISGHTALYWYRQSLGQGLEFLIYFQGNSAPDKSGLPSDRFSAERTGGSVSTLTIQRTQQEDSAVYLCASSASQTQYFGPGTRLLVL.

The chain couples TRBV30 to TRBJ2-3, with D perhaps TRBD1 (6 bases). Per the germline V gene, CDR1 is GTSNPN and CDR2 is SVGIG (reference sequence). The CDR3 spans 13 residues. The CDR3 loop is CAYRAQITDTQYF. The CDR3 DNA reads as TGTGCTTACAGGGCCCAGATCACAGATACGCAGTATTTT. The full variable domain, rest sourced from reference TRBV30 and TRBJ2-3, is SQTIHQWPATLVQPVGSPLSLECTVEGTSNPNLYWYRQAAGRGLQLLFYSVGIGQISSEVPQNLSASRPQDRQFILSSKKLLLSDSGFYLCAYRAQITDTQYFGPGTRLTVL.

A remark on this clonotype: One end of the junction varies from germline; a read error may be responsible. The chain is built from TRBV7-2 and TRBJ1-5; D perhaps matches TRBD1 (5 bases). Germline V gene lookup returns CDR1 SGHTA and CDR2 FQGNSA. This CDR3 comprises 12 residues. The CDR3 reads CASSLGDGHPYF. CDR3 DNA sequence: TGTGCCAGCAGCTTAGGGGACGGCCACCCGTATTTT.

This clonotype has only a few counts. J is TRBJ1-3 and V is TRBV20-1; 9 bases map to TRBD1. The CDR3 has 14 amino acids. Per the germline V gene, CDR1 is DFQATT and CDR2 is SNEGSKA (reference sequence). The V segment lost 5 bases and the J segment 7 bases; nucleotides outside the gene matches: 9. CDR3 nucleotides: TGCAGTGCTGCCGGGACAGGGTATTGGAACACCATATATTTT. Its translation: CSAAGTGYWNTIYF.

This clonotype appeared a single time. CDR3 DNA sequence: TGTGCCAGCAGGGTTGGGGGGTCCCAAGAGACCCAGTACTTC. Its translation: CASRVGGSQETQYF. V usage is TRBV7-9 and J usage is TRBJ2-5; a possible D gene is TRBD2 (6 bases). The ends were cut back, 6 bases at V and 1 base at J, with 12 bases in the middle. CDR1 is SEHNR, CDR2 FQNEAQ, per germline (reference sequence). The CDR3 contains 14 residues.

There are a few counts of this clonotype. The chain combines TRBV7-2 with TRBJ2-1; perhaps TRBD2 as D (6 bases). CDR1 is SGHTA, CDR2 FQGNSA, per germline. The CDR3 has 13 residues. Trimming removed 3 bases from V and 9 bases from J, with 12 bases in between. The CDR3 protein is CASSFSRDGEQFF. CDR3 in DNA: TGTGCCAGCAGCTTCTCGCGGGATGGTGAGCAGTTCTTC.

The V and J genes are TRBV9 and TRBJ2-5, with 8 nucleotides matching TRBD2. The CDR3 length is 14 residues. J gave up 6 bases and V 4 bases, and 8 bases lay outside the gene matches. CDR1 and CDR2 (germline): SGDLS, YYNGEE. CDR3 sequence: CASSYSGTVQTQYF. The DNA for the CDR3 is TGTGCCAGCAGCTATAGCGGGACGGTCCAGACCCAGTACTTC.

The V and J genes are TRBV12-3 or TRBV12-4 and TRBJ1-5; D perhaps matches TRBD1 (5 bases). The V gene lost 3 bases and the J gene lost 6 bases, with 12 bases spanning the gap. The CDR3 has 14 residues. This chain's CDR3 is CASSFDSGSQPQHF. The CDR3 bases are TGTGCCAGCAGTTTCGATTCAGGGTCTCAGCCCCAGCATTTT.

This CDR3 reads CASSQRTGVYNEQFF. DNA of the CDR3: TGTGCCAGCAGCCAGCGGACAGGGGTCTACAATGAGCAGTTCTTC. The chain couples TRBV4-2 to TRBJ2-1; 9 nucleotides align to TRBD1. The CDR3 is 15 residues long. V gave up 3 bases and J gave up 3 bases; unmatched junction bases: 3. Germline V gene data show CDR1 as LGHNA and CDR2 as YNFKEQ.

This clonotype was observed a handful of times. The CDR3 nucleotides are TGTGCCAGCAGCCTTGGGGCTAGCGGGGGGGGTCGGACCCAGTACTTC. It translates to CASSLGASGGGRTQYF. The chain combines TRBV5-4 with TRBJ2-5; the match to TRBD2 covers 12 bases. Germline V gives CDR1 SGHNT, CDR2 YYREEE (reference sequence). CDR3 length: 16 amino acids. Unmatched junction bases numbered 11, after V lost 4 bases and J lost 7 bases. Together with reference TRBV5-4 and TRBJ2-5, the CDR3 gives the full variable domain: ETGVTQSPTHLIKTRGQQVTLRCSSQSGHNTVSWYQQALGQGPQFIFQYYREEENGRGNFPPRFSGLQFPNYSSELNVNALELDDSALYLCASSLGASGGGRTQYFGPGTRLLVL.

The chain carries TRBV20-1 and TRBJ2-7; TRBD1 is a possible D gene (6 bases). The V gene's germline CDR1 is DFQATT and CDR2 SNEGSKA (reference sequence). The CDR3 runs to 16 residues. Trimming pared 5 bases from V and 2 bases from J, leaving 22 bases between. The CDR3 region has the DNA TGCAGTGCTGAACCCCTTGCAGGGGCTCTTCCCTACGAGCAGTACTTC. This encodes CSAEPLAGALPYEQYF.

This clonotype has more than one count but fewer than ten. V gene TRBV2 combines with J gene TRBJ2-7; D gene unclear. The germline V gene encodes CDR1 SNHLY and CDR2 FYNNEI. The germline V and J ends were trimmed by 5 bases and 3 bases, with 17 bases remaining between them. The CDR3 is made up of 15 amino acids. CDR3 protein: CASSPRREGNYEQYF. The DNA of the CDR3 is TGTGCCAGCAGTCCCAGAAGGGAAGGCAACTACGAGCAGTACTTC.

This clonotype was recorded many times. The genes are TRBV10-3 and TRBJ2-7; no reliable D call. This CDR3 has 12 residues. Germline V lookup: CDR1 ENHRY, CDR2 SYGVKD. V was clipped by 3 bases and J by 0 bases, with 3 bases between them. CDR3: CAISDNSYEQYF. The CDR3 nucleotides are TGTGCCATCAGTGACAACTCCTACGAGCAGTACTTC.